A selection of T cell receptor beta chains follows, all from one sample in a study of T cells in Graves' hyperthyroidism and ophthalmopathy. One entry per CDR3 protein, called by TCRdb with MiXCR from the multiplex PCR reads. The profile covers 250,000 or so distinct CDR3 sequences, with roughly 17% appearing a single time and around 30% taken by the ten largest. Material for sequencing was blood. Receptors originate from a woman aged 18-35 years with Graves' ophthalmopathy. Both conserved end residues are part of each CDR3. The order of the fields is V gene, D gene, clone size, J gene, CDR3 DNA, CDR3 protein. D genes are given only for firm matches. Size tells how often a clone was seen (once, few, many) or the class of an expanded clone, and some rows leave it out.

V: TRBV19; D: NA; size: once; J: TRBJ1-3; DNA: TGTGCCAGTAGACAACAGGGCTCGCTTGGAAACACCATATATTTT; CDR3: CASRQQGSLGNTIYF
V: TRBV28; D: NA; size: many; J: TRBJ1-5; DNA: TGTGCCAGCAGTGAATTTAGCACAAGCAATCAGCCCCAGCATTTT; CDR3: CASSEFSTSNQPQHF
V: TRBV20-1; D: TRBD2; size: once; J: TRBJ2-3; DNA: TGCAGTGCTAGTCAGACTAGCGGGACAGATACGCAGTATTTT; CDR3: CSASQTSGTDTQYF
V: TRBV28; D: NA; size: many; J: TRBJ1-1; DNA: TGTGCCAGCAGTTTATACGCAGGGGTTGACACTGAAGCTTTCTTT; CDR3: CASSLYAGVDTEAFF
V: TRBV7-3; D: TRBD2; size: many; J: TRBJ2-1; DNA: TGTGCCAGCAGCCACGGGGGGTACAATGAGCAGTTCTTC; CDR3: CASSHGGYNEQFF
V: TRBV20-1; D: NA; size: many; J: TRBJ2-7; DNA: TGCAGTGCTGACCCCGGGGAGCGGGCCCACTCCCTCTACGAGCAGTACTTC; CDR3: CSADPGERAHSLYEQYF
V: TRBV27; D: TRBD2; size: NA; J: TRBJ2-7; DNA: TGTGCCAGCACTAAACCTAGCGGGGGGGACGAGCAGTACTTC; CDR3: CASTKPSGGDEQYF
V: TRBV20-1; D: NA; size: many; J: TRBJ2-1; DNA: TGCAGTGCCAACCGGGCTGGATACAATGAGCAGTTCTTC; CDR3: CSANRAGYNEQFF
V: TRBV5-6; D: NA; size: once; J: TRBJ2-1; DNA: TGTGCCAGCAGCAGAGGGACTTTCAATGAGCAGTTCTTC; CDR3: CASSRGTFNEQFF
V: TRBV19; D: NA; size: many; J: TRBJ1-2; DNA: TGTGCCAGTACCGGATGGACAGTCTATGGCTACACCTTC; CDR3: CASTGWTVYGYTF
V: TRBV11-2; D: NA; size: NA; J: TRBJ2-7; DNA: TGTGCCAGCAGCTTATGGCAGGGTGCCTACGAGCAGTACTTC; CDR3: CASSLWQGAYEQYF
V: TRBV2; D: TRBD1; size: many; J: TRBJ2-2; DNA: TGTGCCAGCAGGGGGACAGCGAGCACCGGGGAGCTGTTTTTT; CDR3: CASRGTASTGELFF
V: TRBV6-1; D: NA; size: many; J: TRBJ2-5; DNA: TGTGCCAGCACCAAGGGCCTCGGGGAGACCCAGTACTTC; CDR3: CASTKGLGETQYF
V: TRBV7-9; D: NA; size: many; J: TRBJ1-1; DNA: TGTGCCAGCAGCAAGAACACTGAAGCTTTCTTT; CDR3: CASSKNTEAFF
V: TRBV3-1; D: NA; size: many; J: TRBJ1-3; DNA: TGTGCCAGCAGCCAAAGACGATCTGGAAACACCATATATTTT; CDR3: CASSQRRSGNTIYF
V: TRBV3-1; D: TRBD2; size: many; J: TRBJ2-2; DNA: TGTGCCAGCAGCCAAGATACAAGACTAGCGGACACCGGGGAGCTGTTTTTT; CDR3: CASSQDTRLADTGELFF
V: TRBV9; D: NA; size: many; J: TRBJ2-3; DNA: TGTGCCAGCAGCGCCCGCGCCAAGCAGAACACAGATACGCAGTATTTT; CDR3: CASSARAKQNTDTQYF
V: TRBV6-1; D: TRBD1; size: many; J: TRBJ1-5; DNA: TGTGCCAGCAGTGGGGACAGAGGATATCAGCCCCAGCATTTT; CDR3: CASSGDRGYQPQHF
V: TRBV5-6; D: NA; size: many; J: TRBJ2-1; DNA: TGTGCCAGCAGCCCCGCGGGGTGGGCCTACAATGAGCAGTTCTTC; CDR3: CASSPAGWAYNEQFF
V: TRBV3-1; D: TRBD1; size: NA; J: TRBJ2-1; DNA: TGTGCCAGCAGCCAAGACTTTTCGGGACAGGGGAGTGGCGAGCAGTTCTTC; CDR3: CASSQDFSGQGSGEQFF
V: TRBV29-1; D: TRBD2; size: NA; J: TRBJ2-1; DNA: TGCAGCGTTTCCCCTGTCTCTAGCGGGGATAGCAATGAGCAGTTCTTC; CDR3: CSVSPVSSGDSNEQFF
V: TRBV7-2; D: TRBD1; size: many; J: TRBJ1-5; DNA: TGTGCCAGCAGCCGGACAGGGGGCTATTATAGCAATCAGCCCCAGCATTTT; CDR3: CASSRTGGYYSNQPQHF
V: TRBV28; D: NA; size: many; J: TRBJ1-2; DNA: TGTGCCAGCAGTTCGGGGACGGGACGAACCTATGGCTACACCTTC; CDR3: CASSSGTGRTYGYTF
V: TRBV4-1; D: NA; size: many; J: TRBJ1-5; DNA: TGCGCCAGCAGCCAAGTGTCCGGCAATCAGCCCCAGCATTTT; CDR3: CASSQVSGNQPQHF
V: TRBV28; D: NA; size: many; J: TRBJ1-5; DNA: TGTGCCAGCAGCCCTCCACGGGGGACGGGGCAGCCCCAGCATTTT; CDR3: CASSPPRGTGQPQHF
V: TRBV5-6; D: NA; size: few; J: TRBJ1-5; DNA: TGTGCCAGCAGCAAAGGAAGAGGGGGTAGTAATCAGCCCCAGCATTTT; CDR3: CASSKGRGGSNQPQHF
V: TRBV30; D: TRBD2; size: NA; J: TRBJ2-5; DNA: TGTGCCTGGAGTGTTGTGGCGGGAGTAGGAGAGACCCAGTACTTC; CDR3: CAWSVVAGVGETQYF
V: TRBV10-3; D: TRBD1; size: many; J: TRBJ1-2; DNA: TGTGCCATCAGTTCGGGACAGGGGAATGTTGGCTACACCTTC; CDR3: CAISSGQGNVGYTF
V: TRBV3-1; D: NA; size: many; J: TRBJ2-3; DNA: TGTGCCAGCAGCCAAGATCCCACTACGACAGATACGCAGTATTTT; CDR3: CASSQDPTTTDTQYF
V: TRBV5-1; D: TRBD1; size: many; J: TRBJ1-1; DNA: TGCGCCAGCAGCTTTTCGGCGGACAGGAGGGGCACTGAAGCTTTCTTT; CDR3: CASSFSADRRGTEAFF
V: TRBV5-4; D: TRBD1; size: NA; J: TRBJ1-2; DNA: TGTGCCAGCAGCCCGCGACAGGGGAACTATGGCTACACCTTC; CDR3: CASSPRQGNYGYTF
V: TRBV30; D: NA; size: NA; J: TRBJ1-6; DNA: TGTGCCTGGAGTGCCGAGACGGGGCCACCCCTCCACTTT; CDR3: CAWSAETGPPLHF